The next 17 T cell receptor beta chains were all read from a single sample in a study of blood T cell repertoires in COVID-19. Sequenced by immunoSEQ multiplex PCR; TCRdb stores in-frame clones only, minus some. The repertoire includes under 10,000 clones, around 90% of them detected once, and under 5.5% sits in the top ten. Sequences were obtained from peripheral blood. Receptors were obtained from a woman aged 50 to 60 with active COVID-19.

V is TRBV7-2 and J is TRBJ2-1, with 8 bases that match TRBD2. This CDR3 contains 15 residues. Trimming took 3 bases from V and 16 from J; bases not matched to a gene: 17. The V gene's germline CDR1 is SGHTA and CDR2 FQGNSA. The CDR3 DNA reads TGTGCCAGCAGCTTGGGGGGACTAGAGACAATGAGTAGCTTCTTC. Residues: CASSLGGLETMSSFF.

CDR3 region: CASSPTGADWTEAFF. The CDR3 DNA sequence: TGTGCCAGCAGCCCGACAGGGGCGGATTGGACTGAAGCTTTCTTT. The chain uses TRBV9 and TRBJ1-1; 8 nucleotides line up with TRBD1. V was pared by 4 bases and J by 5 bases, with 10 bases of the junction left unmatched. CDR3 length: 15 amino acids. Germline lookup yields CDR1 SGDLS and CDR2 YYNGEE.

This sequence joins TRBV3-1 (or the pseudogene TRBV3-2) and TRBJ2-7, with a weak D call TRBD1 (5 bases). The CDR3 length is 15 residues. The germline V gene encodes CDR1 LGHDT and CDR2 YNNKEL (reference sequence). Deletions cut 0 bases from V and 2 bases from J, with 11 bases between. Here the CDR3 reads CASSQEGVRTYEQYF. The CDR3 DNA reads as TGTGCCAGCAGCCAAGAAGGGGTTAGGACCTACGAGCAGTACTTC.

The V call is TRBV5-1, the J call TRBJ2-1, with 9 bases identical to TRBD2. This CDR3 is built from 16 residues. Germline values: CDR1 SGHRS, CDR2 YFSETQ. V lost 5 bases, J lost 1 base, and 7 bases stayed unmatched. The DNA for the CDR3 is TGCGCCAGCAGACAAGCGGGAGGAGGATCCTACAATGAGCAGTTCTTC. It specifies CASRQAGGGSYNEQFF.

The CDR3 protein is CASRGANNSPLHF. DNA of the CDR3: TGTGCCAGCAGGGGGGCCAATAATTCACCCCTCCACTTT. The chain couples TRBV2 to TRBJ1-6; TRBD1 might be the D (6 bases). Germline V CDR1 and CDR2: SNHLY, FYNNEI. CDR3 length equals 13 residues. V lost 6 bases to trimming and J lost 5 bases, with 8 bases between them.

The chain recombines TRBV15 with TRBJ2-1; TRBD2 matches 7 bases. After removal of 0 bases from V and 3 bases from J, the junction contained 2 bases not matched to a gene. Germline CDR1 is LNHNV and CDR2 is YYDKDF (reference sequence). CDR3 size: 15 residues. The CDR3 is CATSRDGGSYNEQFF. CDR3 nucleotides: TGTGCCACCAGCAGAGATGGCGGGAGCTACAATGAGCAGTTCTTC.

This clone was seen more than once but under ten times. The chain combines TRBV11-2 with TRBJ1-1; TRBD1 agrees at 7 bases. V shed 1 base, J shed 4 bases, and the junction held 9 bases outside the gene matches. CDR1 is SGHAT, CDR2 FQNNGV, per germline. The CDR3 covers 16 residues. For the CDR3, the DNA is TGTGCCAGCAGCTTAGCGTTTTACGGGGACAGCACTGAAGCTTTCTTT. Its translation is CASSLAFYGDSTEAFF.

This clone was recorded a few times. The chain carries TRBV18 and TRBJ1-5; 8 bases agree with TRBD1. This CDR3 has 14 residues. Germline V CDR1 and CDR2: KGHSH, LQKENI. Trimming took 4 bases from V and 4 from J; bases not matched to a gene: 3. DNA for the CDR3: TGTGCCAGCTCACGAGACAGGGGTAATCAGCCCCAGCATTTT. Residues: CASSRDRGNQPQHF.

The chain uses TRBV5-1 and TRBJ1-1; TRBD1 is a possible D gene (5 bases). V was trimmed by 3 bases and J by 0 bases, leaving 18 bases between them. From germline, CDR1 is SGHRS and CDR2 YFSETQ. There are 17 residues in the CDR3. The CDR3 loop is CASSYGQGKAMNTEAFF. Here the CDR3 DNA reads TGCGCCAGCAGCTATGGACAAGGGAAGGCCATGAACACTGAAGCTTTCTTT.

The rearrangement uses TRBV5-1 and TRBJ1-6; D not certain. The CDR3 is 13 amino acids. Germline values: CDR1 SGHRS, CDR2 YFSETQ. Trimming took 2 bases from V and 8 from J, leaving 8 bases between them. The DNA of the CDR3 is TGCGCCAGCAGCTTAAAAATAGATTCACCCCTCCACTTT. Its translation is CASSLKIDSPLHF.

This clone was recorded a few times. V is TRBV19 and J is TRBJ2-1; 15 bases map to TRBD2. CDR3 length: 18 residues. The J segment lost 2 bases and the V segment lost 4 bases, leaving 6 bases of the junction unmatched. Germline CDR1 and CDR2: LNHDA and SQIVND (reference sequence). The CDR3 is CASSTSGLAGGPYNEQFF. In DNA form, the CDR3 reads TGTGCCAGTAGTACCTCCGGACTAGCGGGAGGGCCCTACAATGAGCAGTTCTTC.

This chain links TRBV6-1 with TRBJ1-2, with 7 bases lining up with TRBD1. Germline CDR1 MNHNS, CDR2 SASEGT. This CDR3 comprises 15 residues. Trimming took 1 base from V and 4 from J; bases not matched to a gene: 6. CDR3 DNA sequence: TGTGCCAGCAGTGAAGGACAGGGCGATACCTATGGCTACACCTTC. Protein sequence: CASSEGQGDTYGYTF.

This CDR3 reads CASILHRGDTQYF. The CDR3 coding sequence is TGTGCCAGCATCCTACACCGGGGAGATACGCAGTATTTT. The chain joins TRBV6-5 to TRBJ2-3; possible D gene TRBD2, 5 bases. The germline gives CDR1 MNHEY, CDR2 SVGAGI. The V end was cut by 7 bases, the J end by 5 bases, with 13 bases between. The CDR3 totals 13 residues.

J is TRBJ2-7 and V is TRBV5-6; TRBD2 might be the D (5 bases). The CDR3 is made up of 14 amino acids. Per germline, CDR1 SGHDT and CDR2 YYEEEE. The V and J ends lost 7 bases and 2 bases respectively, with 16 bases between them. Here the CDR3 reads CASGIASEAYEQYF. CDR3 bases: TGTGCCAGCGGAATAGCGTCGGAAGCCTACGAGCAGTACTTC.

This chain joins TRBV7-9 and TRBJ1-3; the match to TRBD1 covers 11 bases. The CDR3 extends over 18 amino acids. With V trimmed by 4 bases and J by 0 bases, 8 bases remained unmatched. The germline V gene has CDR1 SEHNR and CDR2 FQNEAQ (reference sequence). The CDR3 sequence: CASSSSDRGLNSGNTIYF. CDR3 in DNA: TGTGCCAGCAGCTCCTCGGACAGGGGGCTAAACTCTGGAAACACCATATATTTT.

The chain recombines TRBV7-2 with TRBJ2-7; 11 nucleotides agree with TRBD2. V lost 1 base and J lost 4; bases outside the gene matches: 3. Germline CDR1 SGHTA, CDR2 FQGNSA. The CDR3 is 15 amino acids. CDR3 bases: TGTGCCAGCAGCTTAGAAGGGACTAGCGGATACGAGCAGTACTTC. Its translation is CASSLEGTSGYEQYF.

The chain has TRBV5-1 and TRBJ2-1; TRBD2 matches 7 bases. Germline V gene lookup returns CDR1 SGHRS and CDR2 YFSETQ. This CDR3 spans 15 amino acids. V dropped 0 bases and J dropped 5; count of bases not matched to a gene: 5. The CDR3 coding sequence is TGCGCCAGCAGCTTGGTTAGCGGGTTTAACAATGAGCAGTTCTTC. Translating it yields CASSLVSGFNNEQFF.